The table lists the clone carrying this T cell receptor (beta chain) with many counts. Its antigen is not identified. This sample was taken from a study of neurological immune-mediated disorders. Study-wide findings and caveats: Expanded clones shared no CDR3 amino acid sequences across subjects, suggesting private repertoires in all groups.

This CDR3 comprises 13 residues. J gave up 7 bases and V 10 bases, and 8 bases lay outside the gene matches. Time point noted: technical triplicate 2. The unsorted libraries had their origin in 2 million PBMCs stored at -80 C. The authors produced cDNA by 5'RACE using 10-nucleotide random UMIs. Every sequencing run drew on 15-18 subjects and yielded over 160 million TCR-beta sequences. TCRdb recomputed calls from the 5' RACE reads with MiXCR, one row per CDR3 protein. This sample has more than 50,000 distinct CDR3 sequences; around 24% occur once, and the top ten carry about 4.5%. This sequence was found in a man aged 55 to 70 with HTLV-1-associated myelopathy (HAM/TSP). The chain carries TRBV12-3 or TRBV12-4 and TRBJ2-7, with 12 bases fitting TRBD2. The sequencing input was PBMCs. CDR3 bases: TGTGCCATCATGACTAGCGGGAGTAAAGAGCAGTACTTC. Translating it yields CAIMTSGSKEQYF.